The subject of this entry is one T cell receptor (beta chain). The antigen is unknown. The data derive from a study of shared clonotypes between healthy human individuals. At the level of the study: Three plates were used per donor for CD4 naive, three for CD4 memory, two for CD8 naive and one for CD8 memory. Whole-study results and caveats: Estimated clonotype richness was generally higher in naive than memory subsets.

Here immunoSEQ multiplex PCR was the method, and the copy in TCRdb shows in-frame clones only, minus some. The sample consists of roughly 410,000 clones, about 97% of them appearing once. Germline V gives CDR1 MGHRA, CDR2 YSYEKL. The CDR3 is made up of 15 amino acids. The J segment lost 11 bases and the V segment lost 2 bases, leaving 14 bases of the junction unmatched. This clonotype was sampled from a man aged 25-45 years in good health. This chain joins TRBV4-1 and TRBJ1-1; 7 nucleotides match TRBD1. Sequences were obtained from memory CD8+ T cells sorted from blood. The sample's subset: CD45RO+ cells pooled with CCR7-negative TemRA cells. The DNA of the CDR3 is TGCGCCAGCAGCCAATTCACGACAGGGAGCCCAGTGGCTTTCTTT. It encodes CASSQFTTGSPVAFF.